This T cell receptor (beta chain) was recovered during a study of beta chain features in type 1 diabetes. On the study more broadly: Taken together, all samples contributed approximately 110 million examined sorted cells.

This clone appeared a few times. This CDR3 comprises 15 residues. V dropped 2 bases and J dropped 6 bases, with 13 bases sitting between them. Germline assignment: CDR1 MGHRA and CDR2 YSYEKL. Sorting with CD45RO/CCR7/CD25/CD127/CD95/CD27 yielded naive, central memory, regulatory and stem-like memory CD4+ cells. Every sorted population was more than 95% pure. Investigators reverse transcribed all isolated RNA, so they sequenced expressed TCRB transcripts. TCRdb's copy holds only in-frame clones and misses some; the assay was immunoSEQ multiplex PCR. The sample includes roughly 240,000 clones, 13% to 15% of them seen just once.

J is TRBJ2-2 and V is TRBV4-1, with a tentative D call TRBD1 (5 bases). Sequenced: naive CD4+ T cells from blood. The sequence came from a woman aged 35 to 49 in good health. In DNA form, the CDR3 reads TGCGCCAGCAGCCAAAATCTCAGGGTTTCCGGGGAGCTGTTTTTT. Translating it yields CASSQNLRVSGELFF.